Each of the 16 T cell receptor beta chains below was sequenced from the same sample in a study of shared clonotypes between healthy human individuals. Clones were sequenced by immunoSEQ multiplex PCR, and TCRdb holds only the in-frame ones, with some missing. The data contain about 490,000 clones, 76% of them seen just once; the ten biggest clones take up 10% to 15%. Sequences were obtained from PBMCs. These receptors were obtained from a middle-aged woman in good health. Some clones in this sample may be carry-over from other donors' samples.

The chain employs TRBV7-6 and TRBJ2-5; the D call may be TRBD1 or TRBD2 (5 bases each). The J call is uncertain, as TRBJ2-7 better fits the DNA end. Germline-derived CDR1 and CDR2 are SGHVS and FNYEAQ. The CDR3 has 15 amino acids. CDR3 nucleotide sequence: TGTGCCAGCAGCTTAGGAGGGGCACCGTCCTACGAGCAGTACTTC. Translated: CASSLGGAPSYEQYF.

Of note for this clone: In the same sample, other DNA sequences code for this CDR3. The chain joins TRBV10-3 to TRBJ1-6, with 10 bases that match TRBD1. CDR1 and CDR2 from the germline V gene are ENHRY and SYGVKD. This CDR3 spans 18 amino acids. V was pared by 0 bases and J by 6 bases, with 8 bases of the junction left unmatched. The DNA of the CDR3 is TGTGCCATCAGTGAGTCCGGACAGGGGGGCTTGCTTAATTCACCCCTCCACTTT. Protein sequence: CAISESGQGGLLNSPLHF.

The rearrangement links TRBV29-1 to TRBJ1-4; a weak D match, TRBD1 (5 bases). Trimming took 6 bases from V and 4 from J, leaving 12 bases between them. The CDR3 has 13 amino acids. Germline CDR1 is SQVTM and CDR2 is ANQGSEA. The CDR3 reads CSVDDSLNEKLFF. The CDR3 nucleotides read TGCAGCGTCGATGACAGCCTTAATGAAAAACTGTTTTTT. Using reference TRBV29-1 and TRBJ1-4 for the parts outside the CDR3, the full variable domain is SAVISQKPSRDICQRGTSLTIQCQVDSQVTMMFWYRQQPGQSLTLIATANQGSEATYESGFVIDKFPISRPNLTFSTLTVSNMSPEDSSIYLCSVDDSLNEKLFFGSGTQLSVL.

This clone was detected ten times or more. V and J are TRBV19 and TRBJ1-4, with D tentatively TRBD1 (5 bases). Germline V CDR1 and CDR2: LNHDA, SQIVND (reference sequence). V was shortened by 7 bases and J by 8 bases, with 17 bases between the two germline ends. The length of the CDR3 is 14 residues. Here the CDR3 DNA reads TGTGCCAGTATGGGGCCCCGGAGCTCAGAAAAACTGTTTTTT. Its protein is CASMGPRSSEKLFF.

The chain combines TRBV23-1 with TRBJ1-2, with 11 bases aligning to TRBD1. TRBV23-1 falls under the ORF class, with uncertain function. The CDR3 has 14 amino acids. The J segment lost 4 bases and the V segment lost 4 bases, leaving 2 bases of the junction unmatched. CDR3 sequence: CASSRDRGSYGYTF. CDR3 nucleotides: TGCGCCAGCAGTCGGGACAGGGGGTCCTATGGCTACACCTTC.

This clone was seen a single time. The chain combines TRBV28 with TRBJ1-5; 8 nucleotides agree with TRBD1. Germline V gene data show CDR1 as MDHEN and CDR2 as SYDVKM. The CDR3 is 13 amino acids. Trimming took 6 bases from V and 4 from J; bases not matched to a gene: 2. The CDR3 coding sequence is TGTGCCAGCAGGCGGACAGGGAATCAGCCCCAGCATTTT. This sequence encodes CASRRTGNQPQHF.

This chain links TRBV7-2 with TRBJ2-6; D not certain. V was cut by 4 bases and J by 1 base, with 17 bases left in between. This CDR3 is built from 18 residues. Germline lookup yields CDR1 SGHTA and CDR2 FQGNSA. As DNA, the CDR3 is TGTGCCAGCAGCTCCCGGCAAGGGCTGGATTCTGGGGCCAACGTCCTGACTTTC. Amino acids: CASSSRQGLDSGANVLTF.

This clone was observed many times. This chain connects TRBV25-1 to TRBJ2-3, with D perhaps given as TRBD1 or TRBD2 (5 bases each). Germline V gene sequence: CDR1 MGHDK, CDR2 SYGVNS. The CDR3 contains 13 residues. The V and J ends lost 8 bases and 4 bases respectively, with 13 bases between them. CDR3 DNA: TGTGCCAGCGGCCTGGGGGTTCCAGATACGCAGTATTTT. The encoded protein is CASGLGVPDTQYF.

As regards this clone: The same CDR3 is also encoded by other DNA sequences in this sample. The chain carries TRBV5-1 and TRBJ2-1; 11 nucleotides line up with TRBD2. Trimming cost V 4 bases and J 3 bases; bases outside gene matches: 3. The CDR3 consists of 15 residues. Germline-derived CDR1 and CDR2 are SGHRS and YFSETQ. This CDR3 is CASSPGLADYNEQFF. The CDR3 DNA reads TGCGCCAGCAGCCCGGGACTAGCGGACTACAATGAGCAGTTCTTC.

The rearrangement joins TRBV12-2 to TRBJ1-2. TRBV12-2 is tagged as a pseudogene. This CDR3 is 15 amino acids long. The CDR3: CASRLVAGVGNGYTF. The CDR3 nucleotides are TGTGCAAGTCGCTTAGTGGCGGGAGTTGGTAATGGCTACACCTTC.

The gene calls are TRBV19 and TRBJ2-7; 11 positions match TRBD2. The ends lost 3 bases at V and 2 bases at J; junction bases unmatched: 12. This CDR3 contains 18 residues. Germline V gives CDR1 LNHDA, CDR2 SQIVND (reference sequence). The CDR3 loop is CASSIELAGGWSAYEQYF. CDR3 sequence (DNA): TGTGCCAGTAGTATTGAGTTAGCGGGAGGGTGGAGCGCCTACGAGCAGTACTTC. Variable domain in full (rest from reference TRBV19 and TRBJ2-7): DGGITQSPKYLFRKEGQNVTLSCEQNLNHDAMYWYRQDPGQGLRLIYYSQIVNDFQKGDIAEGYSVSREKKESFPLTVTSAQKNPTAFYLCASSIELAGGWSAYEQYFGPGTRLTVT.

In DNA form, the CDR3 reads TGTGCCAGCAGTGCGCAGGGAGGTTGGACCCAGTACTTC. This encodes CASSAQGGWTQYF. The chain carries TRBV25-1 and TRBJ2-5; perhaps TRBD2 as D (6 bases). Trimming left V 4 bases short and J 7 bases short, with 13 bases between. The CDR3 spans 13 residues. Germline assignment: CDR1 MGHDK and CDR2 SYGVNS.

V gene TRBV11-2 combines with J gene TRBJ2-7; a weak D match, TRBD1 (6 bases). Per the germline V gene, CDR1 is SGHAT and CDR2 is FQNNGV. Trimming shortened V by 5 bases and J by 6 bases, and 20 bases separated the two germline ends. The CDR3 has 15 residues. The CDR3 nucleotides read TGTGCCAGCAGCCCAGGACAGCTAAGTCTAACCGAGCAGTACTTC. It is translated as CASSPGQLSLTEQYF.

A single count supports this clone. The genes are TRBV5-8 and TRBJ2-2; D remains ambiguous. This CDR3 is built from 13 residues. The germline gives CDR1 SGHTS, CDR2 YDEGEE. Trimming pared 2 bases from V and 7 bases from J, leaving 9 bases between. For the CDR3, the DNA is TGTGCCAGCAGCTTCCAGATAGACGGGGAGCTGTTTTTT. The encoded protein is CASSFQIDGELFF.

The chain couples TRBV23-1 to TRBJ2-1; D call uncertain. TRBV23-1 is assigned to the ORF class and has an uncertain function. The CDR3 is 16 residues long. V was trimmed by 0 bases and J by 4 bases, leaving 13 bases between them. This chain's CDR3 is CASSQSVRQTYNEQFF. The CDR3 DNA reads TGCGCCAGCAGTCAATCCGTCCGGCAAACTTACAATGAGCAGTTCTTC.

J is TRBJ2-7 and V is TRBV5-1, with D uncertain. Germline V gives CDR1 SGHRS, CDR2 YFSETQ. The length of the CDR3 is 14 residues. Trimming shortened V by 0 bases and J by 0 bases, and 7 bases separated the two germline ends. DNA for the CDR3: TGCGCCAGCAGCTTGGGTGGGGACTCCTACGAGCAGTACTTC. It translates to CASSLGGDSYEQYF.